The 19 T cell receptor beta chains below all came from one sample that was sequenced in a study of cytomegalovirus exposure and HLA in healthy donors. Libraries were prepared by immunoSEQ multiplex PCR; TCRdb keeps only in-frame clonotypes and omits some of them. The sample consists of 150,000 to 200,000 clones, 85% of them appearing once. The sequenced sample was PBMCs. These receptors all stem from a man between 18 and 29 years old in good health and CMV-seropositive.

This sequence joins TRBV27 and TRBJ2-1; maybe TRBD1 (5 bases). The germline CDR1 and CDR2 sequences are MNHEY and SMNVEV (reference sequence). V was shortened by 8 bases and J by 4 bases, with 12 bases between the two germline ends. The CDR3 totals 13 residues. The CDR3 nucleotides read TGTGCCAGCGGGAAGGGGCCGTACAATGAGCAGTTCTTC. This translates into CASGKGPYNEQFF.

The chain is built from TRBV5-1 and TRBJ2-1, with D perhaps TRBD2 (5 bases). The germline CDR1 and CDR2 sequences are SGHRS and YFSETQ. Trimming shortened V by 0 bases and J by 6 bases, and 7 bases separated the two germline ends. CDR3 size: 13 residues. CDR3 sequence (DNA): TGCGCCAGCAGCTTGGGGAGCGGCAATGAGCAGTTCTTC. This gives the protein CASSLGSGNEQFF.

This clone was detected once. The chain is built from TRBV7-9 and TRBJ2-5, with 13 bases fitting TRBD2. Germline trimming cut 4 bases from V and 5 bases from J; bases unmatched to any gene: 10. The CDR3 is made up of 17 amino acids. Germline V gene lookup returns CDR1 SEHNR and CDR2 FQNEAQ (reference sequence). The CDR3 sequence: CASSSTSGRPPPETQYF. DNA of the CDR3: TGTGCCAGCAGCTCGACTAGCGGGAGGCCCCCGCCGGAGACCCAGTACTTC.

J is TRBJ1-5 and V is TRBV28; 7 bases agree with TRBD1. The J segment lost 3 bases and the V segment lost 5 bases, leaving 13 bases of the junction unmatched. In germline, CDR1 is MDHEN, CDR2 SYDVKM. The CDR3 has 17 amino acids. CDR3 sequence reads: CASSPLIDRATNQPQHF. CDR3 DNA: TGTGCCAGCAGTCCCCTTATCGACAGGGCCACCAATCAGCCCCAGCATTTT. The whole variable domain, remainder taken from reference TRBV28 and TRBJ1-5, is DVKVTQSSRYLVKRTGEKVFLECVQDMDHENMFWYRQDPGLGLRLIYFSYDVKMKEKGDIPEGYSVSREKKERFSLILESASTNQTSMYLCASSPLIDRATNQPQHFGDGTRLSIL.

This chain joins TRBV5-4 and TRBJ1-1; 9 bases agree with TRBD1. V was clipped by 4 bases and J by 0 bases; unmatched bases: 4. CDR3 size: 15 residues. The germline CDR1 and CDR2 sequences are SGHNT and YYREEE (reference sequence). CDR3: CASSGTGSLNTEAFF. Written as DNA, the CDR3 is TGTGCCAGCAGCGGGACAGGGAGCCTGAACACTGAAGCTTTCTTT.

The chain combines TRBV2 with TRBJ1-2; 10 nucleotides align to TRBD1. The J segment lost 6 bases and the V segment lost 5 bases, leaving 3 bases of the junction unmatched. Per the germline V gene, CDR1 is SNHLY and CDR2 is FYNNEI. CDR3 size: 13 residues. CDR3 coding DNA: TGTGCCAGCAGTCTAGGGACAGGGGATGGCTACACCTTC. Its protein is CASSLGTGDGYTF. The complete variable domain, with remaining parts taken from reference TRBV2 and TRBJ1-2, reads EPEVTQTPSHQVTQMGQEVILRCVPISNHLYFYWYRQILGQKVEFLVSFYNNEISEKSEIFDDQFSVERPDGSNFTLKIRSTKLEDSAMYFCASSLGTGDGYTFGSGTRLTVV.

J is TRBJ2-7 and V is TRBV5-1, with a tentative D call TRBD1 (5 bases). Germline-derived CDR1 and CDR2 are SGHRS and YFSETQ. There are 14 residues in the CDR3. Trimming pared 2 bases from V and 5 bases from J, leaving 14 bases between. The CDR3 sequence: CASSFSGLTHEQYF. The CDR3 nucleotides read TGCGCCAGCAGCTTTTCAGGGTTAACCCACGAGCAGTACTTC.

This sequence joins TRBV13 and TRBJ2-1; 8 bases map to TRBD2. The CDR3 has 12 amino acids. Trimming took 3 bases from V and 10 from J; bases not matched to a gene: 2. In germline, CDR1 is PRHDT, CDR2 FYEKMQ (reference sequence). The CDR3 sequence is CASSFIAGEQFF. The DNA of the CDR3 is TGTGCCAGCAGCTTCATAGCGGGAGAGCAGTTCTTC.

The chain uses TRBV7-9 and TRBJ2-1; TRBD1 might be the D (6 bases). This CDR3 is built from 13 residues. Germline lookup yields CDR1 SEHNR and CDR2 FQNEAQ (reference sequence). Trimming took off 5 bases at V and 15 bases at J, with 20 bases between the two ends. The CDR3 spells CASSDDRMRLPFF. The CDR3 coding sequence is TGTGCCAGCAGCGACGACAGGATGAGGTTGCCGTTCTTC.

The chain employs TRBV28 and TRBJ1-1; D is possibly TRBD1 (6 bases). Germline loops: CDR1 MDHEN, CDR2 SYDVKM. V lost 4 bases and J lost 8, with 11 bases in between. This CDR3 region has 12 residues. The CDR3 bases are TGTGCCAGCAGTTCGGGGGGCCGGGAAGCTTTCTTT. The encoded protein is CASSSGGREAFF.

The chain is built from TRBV5-1 and TRBJ2-7; possibly TRBD1 for D (5 bases). The CDR3 length is 13 residues. Trimming shortened V by 4 bases and J by 3 bases, and 11 bases separated the two germline ends. Germline assignment: CDR1 SGHRS and CDR2 YFSETQ. In DNA, the CDR3 is TGCGCCAGCAGCACAGGCGACAACTACGAGCAGTACTTC. Encoded protein: CASSTGDNYEQYF.

V and J are TRBV10-3 and TRBJ2-7; the match to TRBD2 covers 7 bases. Unmatched junction bases numbered 7, after V lost 3 bases and J lost 2 bases. CDR1 and CDR2 (germline): ENHRY, SYGVKD. This CDR3 comprises 15 residues. This CDR3 reads CAISDLASGTYEQYF. The CDR3 nucleotides read TGTGCCATCAGTGATCTGGCTAGCGGTACCTACGAGCAGTACTTC.

This rearrangement joins TRBV6-1 to TRBJ2-7; maybe TRBD1 (5 bases). Germline V gene data show CDR1 as MNHNS and CDR2 as SASEGT. Trimming left V 3 bases short and J 3 bases short, with 9 bases between. CDR3 length: 13 residues. CDR3 sequence reads: CASSDPTDYEQYF. The CDR3 nucleotides are TGTGCCAGCAGTGACCCGACAGACTACGAGCAGTACTTC.

This chain joins TRBV5-1 and TRBJ2-1; 10 bases line up with TRBD2. The V segment lost 6 bases and the J segment 8 bases; nucleotides outside the gene matches: 17. The CDR3 covers 17 residues. Germline-derived CDR1 and CDR2 are SGHRS and YFSETQ. The CDR3 coding sequence is TGCGCCAGCACCGAGCGGGGGGGCCCCCTTTTTGATTATGAGCAGTTCTTC. This sequence encodes CASTERGGPLFDYEQFF.

V and J are TRBV6-5 and TRBJ1-5; D is ambiguous. The V end was cut by 6 bases, the J end by 0 bases, with 12 bases between. In germline, CDR1 is MNHEY, CDR2 SVGAGI. This CDR3 is 15 amino acids long. The CDR3 loop is CASSHDTYSNQPQHF. CDR3 nucleotides: TGTGCCAGCAGCCACGACACCTATAGCAATCAGCCCCAGCATTTT.

The V gene is TRBV6-1, the J gene TRBJ1-5; D remains unclear. With 6 bases removed from V and 3 bases from J, the gap between germline ends came to 9 bases. The length of the CDR3 is 13 residues. CDR1 MNHNS and CDR2 SASEGT come from the germline V gene. This CDR3 is CASREEYNQPQHF. The CDR3 region has the DNA TGTGCCAGCAGGGAGGAATACAATCAGCCCCAGCATTTT.

The gene calls are TRBV6-1 and TRBJ2-3, with 8 bases lining up with TRBD2. The junction had 7 bases not matched to a gene; V was cut back by 3 bases and J by 5 bases. The length of the CDR3 is 15 residues. Germline V lookup: CDR1 MNHNS, CDR2 SASEGT. The CDR3 loop reads CASSDLRGGLDTQYF. CDR3 sequence (DNA): TGTGCCAGCAGTGATCTCCGGGGGGGCTTAGATACGCAGTATTTT.

A note on this clone: Other DNA sequences from this sample encode an identical CDR3 as well. J is TRBJ1-6 and V is TRBV5-1, with 8 bases matching TRBD1. The V segment lost 0 bases and the J segment 7 bases; nucleotides outside the gene matches: 3. The CDR3 is 15 amino acids. Germline V gene sequence: CDR1 SGHRS, CDR2 YFSETQ. The DNA of the CDR3 is TGCGCCAGCAGCTTGGAACAGGGGGTAAATTCACCCCTCCACTTT. Amino acids: CASSLEQGVNSPLHF.

The V and J genes are TRBV11-3 and TRBJ2-1, with 11 bases aligning to TRBD2. From germline, CDR1 is SGHNT and CDR2 YENEEA. CDR3 length: 16 residues. Trimming at V came to 5 bases and at J to 10 bases, leaving 13 bases not matched to a gene. The CDR3 protein is CASSVPGLAAANEQFF. The CDR3 nucleotides are TGTGCCAGCAGCGTACCGGGACTAGCGGCGGCTAACGAGCAGTTCTTC. The complete variable domain, with remaining parts taken from reference TRBV11-3 and TRBJ2-1, reads EAGVVQSPRYKIIEKKQPVAFWCNPISGHNTLYWYLQNLGQGPELLIRYENEEAVDDSQLPKDRFSAERLKGVDSTLKIQPAELGDSAVYLCASSVPGLAAANEQFFGPGTRLTVL.